This T cell receptor (beta chain) was documented in a study of identical twins. Study outcomes and limitations: Instead of following the same donors, the conclusions were based on cross-sectional statistical analysis. Insertion counts were lower in abundant cord blood beta clonotypes, a trend that memory repertoires did not show. The models gave estimates that fell short of the out-of-frame TCR alpha sharing seen in monozygotic twins.

This clonotype was observed many times. What it recognizes is unknown. Addition of a universal primer site occurred through template switching, and cDNA carried unique molecular identifiers. TCRdb re-called the 5' RACE reads with MiXCR, one entry per CDR3 protein. The sample has 1.5 million or so distinct CDR3 sequences; about 32% are singletons. CDR1 and CDR2 from the germline V gene are WSHSY and SAAADI. V was clipped by 6 bases and J by 0 bases; unmatched bases: 3. The CDR3 has 16 amino acids. This clonotype originated in a newborn girl in good health. The chain couples TRBV10-2 to TRBJ1-6; 9 nucleotides line up with TRBD1. The sequenced material came from cord blood. CDR3 residues: CASSGQGSSYNSPLHF. The CDR3 DNA is TGCGCCAGCAGCGGACAGGGGAGCTCCTATAATTCACCCCTCCACTTT.